The 29 T cell receptor beta chains reported below all come from one sample, sequenced in a study of blood T cell repertoires in COVID-19. Produced via immunoSEQ multiplex PCR; TCRdb's table is partial and in-frame only. This table holds approximately 70,000 clones, approximately 80% found once. The sample comprised peripheral blood. These receptors all stem from a woman in her sixties or seventies with acute or convalescent COVID-19.

The chain is built from TRBV12-2 and TRBJ1-6; the listed D gene, TRBD1, was not tested against the DNA. TRBV12-2 is recorded as a pseudogene. The CDR3 is 21 amino acids. In nucleotides, the CDR3 is TGTGCAAGTCGCCTCCCGGGACAGGGGGCGCGTGTTGAGTCCTATAATTCACCCCTCCACTTT. Encoded protein: CASRLPGQGARVESYNSPLHF.

This chain joins TRBV11-3 and TRBJ2-2, with 8 bases matching TRBD1. Germline loops: CDR1 SGHNT, CDR2 YENEEA. J gave up 7 bases and V 5 bases, and 9 bases lay outside the gene matches. The CDR3 loop spans 15 amino acids. The CDR3 reads CASSRRQGSGGELFF. The CDR3 DNA sequence: TGTGCCAGCAGCCGAAGACAGGGGTCGGGCGGGGAGCTGTTTTTT.

The V gene is TRBV5-5, the J gene TRBJ2-5; D might be TRBD2 (6 bases). In germline, CDR1 is SGHKS, CDR2 YYEKEE (reference sequence). The V end lost 0 bases, the J end lost 7 bases, and 25 bases lay between the germline ends. This CDR3 comprises 18 residues. CDR3 in amino acids: CASSLGMEHSAVEGTQYF. CDR3 in DNA: TGTGCCAGCAGCTTGGGTATGGAACATAGTGCGGTGGAGGGGACCCAGTACTTC. Complete variable domain (other parts from reference TRBV5-5 and TRBJ2-5): DAGVTQSPTHLIKTRGQQVTLRCSPISGHKSVSWYQQVLGQGPQFIFQYYEKEERGRGNFPDRFSARQFPNYSSELNVNALLLGDSALYLCASSLGMEHSAVEGTQYFGPGTRLLVL.

The chain carries TRBV29-1 and TRBJ2-3; D is perhaps TRBD2 (6 bases). The CDR3 has 14 amino acids. The V gene's germline CDR1 is SQVTM and CDR2 ANQGSEA. V was clipped by 3 bases and J by 3 bases, with 13 bases between them. CDR3 in amino acids: CSVDVGTRTDTQYF. The CDR3, as DNA: TGCAGCGTTGATGTAGGGACTCGGACAGATACGCAGTATTTT.

The chain uses TRBV6-4 and TRBJ2-3; a weak D match, TRBD1 (6 bases). The CDR3 runs to 15 residues. Trimming left V 0 bases short and J 2 bases short, with 9 bases between. Germline CDR1 MRHNA, CDR2 SNTAGT. CDR3 in DNA: TGTGCCAGCAGTGACTCGGGGGCGATCACAGATACGCAGTATTTT. Protein sequence: CASSDSGAITDTQYF.

The chain is built from TRBV27 and TRBJ1-5; D uncertain. V lost 0 bases, J lost 3 bases, and 12 bases lay in between. Germline loops: CDR1 MNHEY, CDR2 SMNVEV (reference sequence). The CDR3 length is 16 residues. The CDR3, as DNA: TGTGCCAGCAGTTTATCCGCTAGGAATTCCAATCAGCCCCAGCATTTT. Residues: CASSLSARNSNQPQHF.

DNA of the CDR3: TGTGCCAGCAGCGAGTGGGGGGATCGCACAGATACGCAGTATTTT. Its protein product is CASSEWGDRTDTQYF. V is TRBV28 and J is TRBJ2-3; D possibly corresponds to TRBD2 (6 bases). The CDR3 runs to 15 residues. In germline, CDR1 is MDHEN, CDR2 SYDVKM. With 6 bases removed from V and 1 base from J, the gap between germline ends came to 14 bases.

The chain is built from TRBV5-6 and TRBJ1-1; D gene unclear. Trimming took off 0 bases at V and 6 bases at J, with 12 bases between the two ends. Germline values: CDR1 SGHDT, CDR2 YYEEEE. The CDR3 runs to 14 residues. Here the CDR3 DNA reads TGTGCCAGCAGCTTGGGTTCCGGGAGGGCTGAAGCTTTCTTT. This sequence encodes CASSLGSGRAEAFF.

This clone was observed once. The chain uses TRBV6-5 and TRBJ2-7; no clear D gene. There are 15 residues in the CDR3. V was cut by 2 bases and J by 2 bases, with 13 bases left in between. Germline V gene sequence: CDR1 MNHEY, CDR2 SVGAGI. The CDR3 is CASSYKDLATYEQYF. For the CDR3, the DNA is TGTGCCAGCAGTTACAAAGACTTGGCTACCTACGAGCAGTACTTC.

The chain joins TRBV3-1 (or the pseudogene TRBV3-2) to TRBJ2-3, with D possibly TRBD2 on 5 matching bases. CDR3 length: 14 residues. V lost 4 bases and J 2 bases, leaving 10 bases between the germline ends. Germline V gene lookup returns CDR1 LGHDT and CDR2 YNNKEL (reference sequence). The CDR3 nucleotides read TGTGCCAGCAGCCCACCGGGAACCACAGATACGCAGTATTTT. Amino acid sequence: CASSPPGTTDTQYF.

The rearrangement uses TRBV19 and TRBJ1-1, with D tentatively TRBD1 (6 bases). CDR1 is LNHDA and CDR2 is SQIVND in the germline V gene (reference sequence). Trimming left V 10 bases short and J 5 bases short, with 8 bases between. The CDR3 length is 10 residues. The CDR3 nucleotides are TGTGCCACCAGGGGAACTGAAGCTTTCTTT. It specifies CATRGTEAFF.

This clone was observed a single time. The junction does not match germline at one end; this may be a read error. The chain carries TRBV7-2 and TRBJ2-3, with a weak D call TRBD1 (5 bases). The CDR3 is made up of 13 amino acids. The V gene's germline CDR1 is SGHTA and CDR2 FQGNSA. This CDR3 is CATSQGRSDTQYF. The CDR3 DNA is TGTGCCACCAGCCAGGGCAGGTCAGATACGCAGTATTTT.

This chain links TRBV24-1 with TRBJ2-3, with unresolved D. The CDR3 has 13 amino acids. V gave up 5 bases and J gave up 0 bases, with 5 bases separating them. CDR1 and CDR2 from the germline V gene are KGHDR and SFDVKD. In DNA form, the CDR3 reads TGTGCCACCAGTGTGGGCAGCACAGATACGCAGTATTTT. This gives the protein CATSVGSTDTQYF.

This clone has a single count. V usage is TRBV5-1 and J usage is TRBJ2-7; a possible D gene is TRBD1 (8 bases). Trimming took 4 bases from V and 5 from J, leaving 16 bases between them. The CDR3 spans 14 residues. CDR1 is SGHRS and CDR2 is YFSETQ in the germline V gene. Written as DNA, the CDR3 is TGCGCCAGCAGCCCGAGGACAGGGAGGGACGAGCAGTACTTC. Translating gives CASSPRTGRDEQYF.

The genes are TRBV5-5 and TRBJ1-1; D not resolved. The CDR3 covers 14 residues. V was clipped by 4 bases and J by 6 bases, with 16 bases between them. CDR1 SGHKS and CDR2 YYEKEE come from the germline V gene (reference sequence). The CDR3 sequence is CASSHTGGRAEAFF. Here the CDR3 DNA reads TGTGCCAGCAGCCATACGGGCGGGAGGGCTGAAGCTTTCTTT.

The chain employs TRBV28 and TRBJ2-5; weak D call: TRBD2 (5 bases). Trimming removed 3 bases from V and 9 bases from J, with 20 bases in between. The CDR3 loop spans 15 amino acids. Per germline, CDR1 MDHEN and CDR2 SYDVKM. The CDR3 reads CASSFARGLGKAQYF. The CDR3 DNA reads TGTGCCAGCAGTTTTGCCCGCGGACTGGGCAAAGCCCAGTACTTC.

V is TRBV20-1 and J is TRBJ1-1, with 8 bases matching TRBD1. J gave up 3 bases and V 3 bases, and 9 bases lay outside the gene matches. Germline values: CDR1 DFQATT, CDR2 SNEGSKA (reference sequence). The CDR3 extends over 15 amino acids. The CDR3 nucleotides are TGCAGTGCTAGTGGGCAGGGGGCTAAGTACACTGAAGCTTTCTTT. Its translation is CSASGQGAKYTEAFF.

The rearrangement links TRBV19 to TRBJ1-3; D not certain. This CDR3 has 13 residues. Germline V gene sequence: CDR1 LNHDA, CDR2 SQIVND (reference sequence). Trimming stripped 10 bases from V and 3 bases from J, with 13 bases between. The CDR3 nucleotides are TGTGCCACCTCCCCGGTGATTGGAAACACCATATATTTT. As protein: CATSPVIGNTIYF.

V gene TRBV2 combines with J gene TRBJ2-1, with 16 bases that match TRBD2. The CDR3 totals 16 residues. The junction had 12 bases not matched to a gene; V was cut back by 4 bases and J by 15 bases. Germline CDR1 is SNHLY and CDR2 is FYNNEI. CDR3 sequence (DNA): TGTGCCAGCAGTGTTAGGACGGGGACTAGCGGGGGGGCTTGGTTCTTC. Protein product: CASSVRTGTSGGAWFF.

The chain has TRBV6-5 and TRBJ2-5; TRBD1 agrees at 7 bases. Germline lookup yields CDR1 MNHEY and CDR2 SVGAGI. V shed 0 bases and J 4 bases; nucleotides not matched to a gene: 2. CDR3 length equals 14 residues. CDR3 residues: CASSYSRQGETQYF. The DNA of the CDR3 is TGTGCCAGCAGTTACTCGAGACAGGGAGAGACCCAGTACTTC.

This clone was observed a few times. This chain uses TRBV10-3 with TRBJ1-6; 7 positions agree with TRBD1. The germline V gene encodes CDR1 ENHRY and CDR2 SYGVKD. With V trimmed by 8 bases and J by 12 bases, 10 bases remained unmatched. This CDR3 is 13 amino acids long. In nucleotides, the CDR3 is TGTGCCATCGGCGACAGGGAGGTCAAACCCCTCCACTTT. Translation gives CAIGDREVKPLHF.

This clone was seen once. V usage is TRBV6-2 or TRBV6-3 and J usage is TRBJ2-2, with 8 bases aligning to TRBD1. CDR1 and CDR2 (germline): MNHEY, SVGEGT. The V and J ends lost 5 bases and 3 bases, in that order; junction bases with no gene match: 8. The CDR3 is 16 amino acids. The DNA for the CDR3 is TGTGCCAGCAGTCCACGGACAGGGAAGGACACCGGGGAGCTGTTTTTT. This gives the protein CASSPRTGKDTGELFF.

The CDR3 reads CASAGVYNSPLHF. CDR3 sequence (DNA): TGTGCCAGCGCGGGGGTCTATAATTCACCCCTCCACTTT. The chain uses TRBV28 and TRBJ1-6, with D tentatively TRBD1 (5 bases). The germline V gene has CDR1 MDHEN and CDR2 SYDVKM. V was pared by 8 bases and J by 3 bases, with 8 bases between. The CDR3 totals 13 residues.

The CDR3 sequence: CASSSKPGQGTYNEQFF. CDR3 in DNA: TGTGCCAGCAGCTCAAAACCGGGACAGGGGACATACAATGAGCAGTTCTTC. The genes are TRBV13 and TRBJ2-1, with 10 nucleotides matching TRBD1. Germline V gene data show CDR1 as PRHDT and CDR2 as FYEKMQ (reference sequence). This CDR3 region has 17 residues. V dropped 4 bases and J dropped 4; count of bases not matched to a gene: 10.

The chain links TRBV20-1 to TRBJ1-3, with 8 bases matching TRBD1. The CDR3 sequence is 11 residues long. Germline-derived CDR1 and CDR2 are DFQATT and SNEGSKA (reference sequence). After removal of 6 bases from V and 11 bases from J, the junction contained 6 bases not matched to a gene. The CDR3 is CSARTGIAIYF. The CDR3, as DNA: TGCAGTGCCAGGACAGGGATCGCCATATATTTT.

The J gene is TRBJ2-6, the V gene TRBV30; D is unclear. Germline V gene sequence: CDR1 GTSNPN, CDR2 SVGIG (reference sequence). Trimming shortened V by 7 bases and J by 1 base, and 11 bases separated the two germline ends. This CDR3 spans 14 amino acids. The CDR3 DNA sequence: TGTGCCTCTTGGAGAAGATCTGGGGCCAACGTCCTGACTTTC. Residues: CASWRRSGANVLTF.

This clone was counted a few times. The chain joins TRBV9 to TRBJ2-1; 8 bases match TRBD2. The length of the CDR3 is 15 residues. Germline CDR1 is SGDLS and CDR2 is YYNGEE. V was clipped by 0 bases and J by 5 bases; unmatched bases: 4. In DNA, the CDR3 is TGTGCCAGCAGCGTAGAGATTAGCGGGAACAATGAGCAGTTCTTC. As protein: CASSVEISGNNEQFF.

The V and J genes are TRBV9 and TRBJ2-4; D is uncertain. The CDR3 sequence is 13 residues long. Per the germline V gene, CDR1 is SGDLS and CDR2 is YYNGEE. V was clipped by 2 bases and J by 8 bases, with 11 bases between them. The DNA for the CDR3 is TGTGCCAGCAGCGTGAGGAGTTCGGACATTCAGTACTTC. Its protein product is CASSVRSSDIQYF.

DNA of the CDR3: TGTGCCAGCAGCTTAGCAGGGGGTAATAACGAGCAGTACTTC. Its protein product is CASSLAGGNNEQYF. The chain joins TRBV11-2 to TRBJ2-7; TRBD1 agrees at 7 bases. CDR3 length: 14 amino acids. V lost 1 base, J lost 5 bases, and 5 bases stayed unmatched. Germline CDR1 reads SGHAT; CDR2 reads FQNNGV.